One sample yielded the 3 T cell receptor beta chains listed below, sequenced in a study of shared clonotypes between healthy human individuals. Here immunoSEQ multiplex PCR was the method, and the copy in TCRdb shows in-frame clones only, minus some. The sample has a few million clones, 90% to 95% seen once. Sequencing input: naive CD4+ T cells sorted from blood. Indicated subset: CD45RA+ positively selected. These receptors all come from a man aged 18 to 30 in good health.

The gene calls are TRBV21-1 and TRBJ1-5; TRBD1 is taken as the D call from the table, unchecked against the DNA. TRBV21-1 counts as a pseudogene. CDR3 length equals 14 residues. The CDR3 is CASSKDRGDQPQHF. In nucleotides, the CDR3 is TGTGCCAGCAGCAAAGACAGGGGAGATCAGCCCCAGCATTTT.

J is TRBJ2-6 and V is TRBV27; D perhaps matches TRBD2 (5 bases). This CDR3 has 15 residues. Deletions cut 3 bases from V and 4 bases from J, with 10 bases between. CDR1 and CDR2 from the germline V gene are MNHEY and SMNVEV (reference sequence). The CDR3 sequence: CASSFGVGGANVLTF. CDR3 DNA: TGTGCCAGCAGTTTCGGGGTAGGAGGGGCCAACGTCCTGACTTTC.

V usage is TRBV6-5 and J usage is TRBJ2-7; D is undetermined. V gave up 5 bases and J gave up 7 bases, with 9 bases separating them. CDR3 length: 11 amino acids. Looked up from germline, CDR1 is MNHEY and CDR2 is SVGAGI. This chain's CDR3 is CASSNQIEQYF. The CDR3 DNA is TGTGCCAGCAGTAACCAGATAGAGCAGTACTTC.